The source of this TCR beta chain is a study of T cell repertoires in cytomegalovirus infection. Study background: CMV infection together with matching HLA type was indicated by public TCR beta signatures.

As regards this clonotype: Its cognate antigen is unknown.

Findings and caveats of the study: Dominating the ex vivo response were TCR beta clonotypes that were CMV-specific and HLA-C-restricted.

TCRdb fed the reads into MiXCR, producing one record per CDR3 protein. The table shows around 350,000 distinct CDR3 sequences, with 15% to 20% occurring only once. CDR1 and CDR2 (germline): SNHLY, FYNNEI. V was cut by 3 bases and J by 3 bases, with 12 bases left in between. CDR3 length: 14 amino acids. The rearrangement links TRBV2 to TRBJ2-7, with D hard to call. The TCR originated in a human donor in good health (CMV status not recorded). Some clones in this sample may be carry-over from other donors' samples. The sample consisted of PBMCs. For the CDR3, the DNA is TGTGCCAGCAGTGAGGGGTGGCAGAGCTACGAGCAGTACTTC. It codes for CASSEGWQSYEQYF.